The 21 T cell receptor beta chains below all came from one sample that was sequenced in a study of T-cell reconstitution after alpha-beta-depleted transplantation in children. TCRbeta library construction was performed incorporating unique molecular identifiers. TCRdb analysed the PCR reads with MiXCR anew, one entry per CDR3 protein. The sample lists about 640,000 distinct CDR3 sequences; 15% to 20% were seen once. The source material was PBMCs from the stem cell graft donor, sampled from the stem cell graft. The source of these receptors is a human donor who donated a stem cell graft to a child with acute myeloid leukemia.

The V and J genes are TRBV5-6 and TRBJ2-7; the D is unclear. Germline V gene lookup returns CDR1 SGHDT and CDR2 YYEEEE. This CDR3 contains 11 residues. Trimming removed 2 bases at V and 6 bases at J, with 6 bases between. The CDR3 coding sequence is TGTGCCAGCAGCTTCCGGGTCGAGCAGTACTTC. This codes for CASSFRVEQYF. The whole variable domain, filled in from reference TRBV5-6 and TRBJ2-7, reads DAGVTQSPTHLIKTRGQQVTLRCSPKSGHDTVSWYQQALGQGPQFIFQYYEEEERQRGNFPDRFSGHQFPNYSSELNVNALLLGDSALYLCASSFRVEQYFGPGTRLTVT.

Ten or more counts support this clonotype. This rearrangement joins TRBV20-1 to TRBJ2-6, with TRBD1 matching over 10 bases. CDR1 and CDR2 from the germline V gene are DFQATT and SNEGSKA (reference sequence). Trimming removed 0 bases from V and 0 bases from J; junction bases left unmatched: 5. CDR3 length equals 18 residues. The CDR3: CSARDVGQGSSGANVLTF. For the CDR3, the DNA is TGCAGTGCTAGAGATGTGGGACAGGGGTCCTCTGGGGCCAACGTCCTGACTTTC.

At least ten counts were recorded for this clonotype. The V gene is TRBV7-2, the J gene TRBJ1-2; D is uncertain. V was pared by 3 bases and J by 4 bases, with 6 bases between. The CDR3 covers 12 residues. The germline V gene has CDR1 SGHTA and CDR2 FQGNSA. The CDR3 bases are TGTGCCAGCAGCTTGCCGGGCTATGGCTACACCTTC. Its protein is CASSLPGYGYTF.

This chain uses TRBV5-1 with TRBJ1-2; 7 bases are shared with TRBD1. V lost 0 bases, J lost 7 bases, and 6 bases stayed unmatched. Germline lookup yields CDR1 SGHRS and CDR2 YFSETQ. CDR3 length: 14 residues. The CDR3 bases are TGCGCCAGCAGCTTGGGACAGGGTCTAGGTGGCTACACCTTC. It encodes CASSLGQGLGGYTF.

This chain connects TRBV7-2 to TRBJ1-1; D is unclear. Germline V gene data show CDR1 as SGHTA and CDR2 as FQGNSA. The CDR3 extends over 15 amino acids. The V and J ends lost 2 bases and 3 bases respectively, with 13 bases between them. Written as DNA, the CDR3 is TGTGCCAGCAGCTTAAGCGGCGGAGTGTACACTGAAGCTTTCTTT. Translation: CASSLSGGVYTEAFF.

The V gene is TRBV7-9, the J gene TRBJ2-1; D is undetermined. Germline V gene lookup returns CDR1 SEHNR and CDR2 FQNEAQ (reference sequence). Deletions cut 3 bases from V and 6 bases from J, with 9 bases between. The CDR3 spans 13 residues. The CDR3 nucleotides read TGTGCCAGCAGCTTCGGACGGACCAATGAGCAGTTCTTC. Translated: CASSFGRTNEQFF.

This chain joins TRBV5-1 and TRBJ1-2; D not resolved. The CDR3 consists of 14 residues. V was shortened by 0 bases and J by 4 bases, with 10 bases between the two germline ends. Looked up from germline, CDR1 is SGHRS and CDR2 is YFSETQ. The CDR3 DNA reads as TGCGCCAGCAGCTTGGAGGTGGGCGGCTATGGCTACACCTTC. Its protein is CASSLEVGGYGYTF.

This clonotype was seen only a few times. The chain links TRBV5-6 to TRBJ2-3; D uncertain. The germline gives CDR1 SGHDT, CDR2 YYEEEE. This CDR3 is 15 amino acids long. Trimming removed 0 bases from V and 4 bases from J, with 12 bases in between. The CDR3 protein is CASSLEGIRADTQYF. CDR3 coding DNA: TGTGCCAGCAGCTTGGAAGGGATACGCGCAGATACGCAGTATTTT.

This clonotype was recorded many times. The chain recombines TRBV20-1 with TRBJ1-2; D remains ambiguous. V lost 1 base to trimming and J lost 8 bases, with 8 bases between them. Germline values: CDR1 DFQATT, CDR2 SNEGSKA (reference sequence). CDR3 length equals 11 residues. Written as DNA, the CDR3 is TGCAGTGCTAGAGTGGTGATGGGCTACACCTTC. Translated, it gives CSARVVMGYTF.

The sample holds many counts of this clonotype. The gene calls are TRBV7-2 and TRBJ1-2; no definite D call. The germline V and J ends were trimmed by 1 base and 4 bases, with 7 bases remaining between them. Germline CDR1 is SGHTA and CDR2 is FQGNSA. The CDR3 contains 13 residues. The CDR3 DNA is TGTGCCAGCAGCTTAGATCTGGGCTATGGCTACACCTTC. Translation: CASSLDLGYGYTF.

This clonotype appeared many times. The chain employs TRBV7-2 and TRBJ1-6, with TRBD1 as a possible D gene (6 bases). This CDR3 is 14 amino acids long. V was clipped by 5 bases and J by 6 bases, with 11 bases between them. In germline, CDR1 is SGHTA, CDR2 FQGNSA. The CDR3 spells CASSRQELNSPLHF. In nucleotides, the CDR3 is TGTGCCAGCAGCAGACAGGAACTTAATTCACCCCTCCACTTT.

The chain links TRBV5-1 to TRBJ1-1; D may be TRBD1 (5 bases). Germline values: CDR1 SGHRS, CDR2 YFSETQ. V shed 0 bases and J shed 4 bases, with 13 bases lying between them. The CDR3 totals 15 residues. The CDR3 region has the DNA TGCGCCAGCAGCTTGGATGGCAGGGAAGGCACTGAAGCTTTCTTT. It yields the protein CASSLDGREGTEAFF.

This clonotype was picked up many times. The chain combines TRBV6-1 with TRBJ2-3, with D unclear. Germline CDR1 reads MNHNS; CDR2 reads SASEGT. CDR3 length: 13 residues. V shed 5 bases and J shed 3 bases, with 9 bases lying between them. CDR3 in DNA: TGTGCCAGCAGTCCTTTTCTAACAGATACGCAGTATTTT. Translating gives CASSPFLTDTQYF.

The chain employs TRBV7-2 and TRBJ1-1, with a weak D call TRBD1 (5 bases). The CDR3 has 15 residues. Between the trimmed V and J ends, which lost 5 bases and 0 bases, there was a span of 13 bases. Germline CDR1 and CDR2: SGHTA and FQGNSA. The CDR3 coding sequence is TGTGCCAGCAGCCCCACGGGACTCCTGAACACTGAAGCTTTCTTT. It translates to CASSPTGLLNTEAFF.

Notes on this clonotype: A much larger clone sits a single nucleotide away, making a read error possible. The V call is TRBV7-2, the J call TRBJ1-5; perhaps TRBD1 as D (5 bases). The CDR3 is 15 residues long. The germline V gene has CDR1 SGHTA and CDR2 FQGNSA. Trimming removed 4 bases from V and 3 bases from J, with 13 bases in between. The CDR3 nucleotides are TGTGCCAGCAGCTCGGACGGACATACCAATCAGCCCCAGCATTTT. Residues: CASSSDGHTNQPQHF.

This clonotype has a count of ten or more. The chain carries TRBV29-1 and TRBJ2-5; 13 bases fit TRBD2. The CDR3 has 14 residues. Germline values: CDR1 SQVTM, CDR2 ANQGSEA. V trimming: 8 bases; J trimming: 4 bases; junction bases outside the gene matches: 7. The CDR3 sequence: CSTGLAGLGETQYF. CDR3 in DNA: TGCAGCACGGGACTAGCGGGGTTGGGAGAGACCCAGTACTTC.

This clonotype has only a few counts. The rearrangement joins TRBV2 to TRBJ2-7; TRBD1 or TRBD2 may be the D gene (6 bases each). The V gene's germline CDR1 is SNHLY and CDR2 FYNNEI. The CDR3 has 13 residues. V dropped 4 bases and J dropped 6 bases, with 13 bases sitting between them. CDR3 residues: CASSGRGEGEQYV. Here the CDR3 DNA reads TGTGCCAGCAGTGGGAGGGGGGAAGGCGAGCAGTACGTC.

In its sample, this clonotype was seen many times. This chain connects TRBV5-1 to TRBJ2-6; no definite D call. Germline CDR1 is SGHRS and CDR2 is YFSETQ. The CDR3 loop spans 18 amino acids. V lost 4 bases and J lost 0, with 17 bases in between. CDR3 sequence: CASSLSLIRASGANVLTF. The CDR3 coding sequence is TGCGCCAGCAGCCTCTCCCTGATTAGGGCCTCTGGGGCCAACGTCCTGACTTTC. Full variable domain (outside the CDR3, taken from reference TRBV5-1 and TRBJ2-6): KAGVTQTPRYLIKTRGQQVTLSCSPISGHRSVSWYQQTPGQGLQFLFEYFSETQRNKGNFPGRFSGRQFSNSRSEMNVSTLELGDSALYLCASSLSLIRASGANVLTFGAGSRLTVL.

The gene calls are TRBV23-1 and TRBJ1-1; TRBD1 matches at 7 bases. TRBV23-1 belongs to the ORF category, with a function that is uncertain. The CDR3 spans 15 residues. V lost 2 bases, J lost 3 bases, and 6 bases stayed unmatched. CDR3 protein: CASSQQGDSDTEAFF. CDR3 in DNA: TGCGCCAGCAGTCAACAGGGGGACTCTGACACTGAAGCTTTCTTT.

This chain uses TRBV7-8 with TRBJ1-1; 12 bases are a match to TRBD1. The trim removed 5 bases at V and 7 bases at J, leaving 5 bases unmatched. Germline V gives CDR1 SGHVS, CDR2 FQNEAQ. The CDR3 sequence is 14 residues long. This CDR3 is CASSEGQGASEAFF. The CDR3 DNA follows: TGTGCCAGCAGCGAGGGACAGGGGGCTAGTGAAGCTTTCTTT.

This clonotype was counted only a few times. The CDR3: CATSRPGQVGAGDTQYF. Written as DNA, the CDR3 is TGTGCCACCAGCAGGCCGGGACAGGTGGGGGCCGGAGATACGCAGTATTTT. The chain has TRBV15 and TRBJ2-3, with 8 nucleotides matching TRBD1. Trimming at V came to 3 bases and at J to 5 bases, leaving 13 bases not matched to a gene. The germline V gene has CDR1 LNHNV and CDR2 YYDKDF (reference sequence). The CDR3 length is 17 residues.